This T cell receptor beta chain was sequenced during a study of cytomegalovirus exposure and HLA in healthy donors. The method was immunoSEQ multiplex PCR; TCRdb's version includes in-frame clones alone and lacks a portion of them. Here the sample spans 200,000 to 250,000 clones, around 87% being singletons. Germline V lookup: CDR1 MDHEN, CDR2 SYDVKM. The CDR3 covers 14 residues. J was trimmed by 3 bases and V by 6 bases; bases with no gene match: 6. V usage is TRBV28 and J usage is TRBJ2-7, with TRBD2 matching over 9 bases. The sample consisted of PBMCs. The clonotype was recovered from a man in his late teens or twenties in good health and CMV-seronegative. This CDR3 is CASRRPSGIYEQYF. Written as DNA, the CDR3 is TGTGCCAGCAGACGCCCTAGCGGGATCTACGAGCAGTACTTC.